This T cell receptor (beta chain) was recovered during a study of OX40 agonist ivuxolimab in advanced cancers. Trimming shortened V by 3 bases and J by 2 bases, and 12 bases separated the two germline ends. This CDR3 spans 15 amino acids. Germline V gives CDR1 SGHVS, CDR2 FQNEAQ. Produced via immunoSEQ multiplex PCR; TCRdb's table is partial and in-frame only. The sample includes tens of thousands of clones, 75% to 90% seen only once; the top ten take roughly an eighth. This receptor was identified in an adult with an advanced solid tumor such as melanoma, head and neck, liver or kidney cancer. This chain uses TRBV7-8 with TRBJ2-3; tentatively, D is TRBD1 (6 bases). The material was CD4+ or CD8+ T cells sorted from blood, obtained in a trial of the OX40 agonist ivuxolimab. For the CDR3, the DNA is TGTGCCAGCAGCTTCCAACAGGGTAACACAGATACGCAGTATTTT. It encodes CASSFQQGNTDTQYF.